The present entry profiles one T cell receptor (beta chain) with its context. The data are from a study of blood T cell repertoires in COVID-19. Study-wide context: Samples taken during acute and convalescent COVID-19 were collected in the United States, Italy and Spain.

Repertoires were generated with immunoSEQ multiplex PCR, while TCRdb's copy carries only in-frame clones and drops some. The sample has around 97,000 clones; 70% to 90% are singletons. J gave up 1 base and V 5 bases, and 7 bases lay outside the gene matches. Looked up from germline, CDR1 is SGHNT and CDR2 is YYREEE (reference sequence). The CDR3 is made up of 15 amino acids. The V call is TRBV5-4, the J call TRBJ2-3; TRBD2 matches 7 bases. The source is a man aged 45-60 years in a cohort sampled during active COVID-19. What was sequenced was peripheral blood. The CDR3 region is CASRVGGSGTDTQYF. CDR3 DNA: TGTGCCAGCAGGGTGGGGGGGTCCGGCACAGATACGCAGTATTTT.